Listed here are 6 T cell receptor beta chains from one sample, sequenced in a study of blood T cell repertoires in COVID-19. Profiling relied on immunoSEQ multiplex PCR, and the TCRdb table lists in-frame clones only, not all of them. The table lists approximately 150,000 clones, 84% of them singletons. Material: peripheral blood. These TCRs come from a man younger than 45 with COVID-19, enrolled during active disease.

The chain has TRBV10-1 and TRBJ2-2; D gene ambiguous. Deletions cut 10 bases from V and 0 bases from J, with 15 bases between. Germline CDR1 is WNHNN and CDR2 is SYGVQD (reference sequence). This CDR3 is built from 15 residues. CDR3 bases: TGCGCCACCGGTGACATATGGCCGAACACCGGGGAGCTGTTTTTT. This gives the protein CATGDIWPNTGELFF.

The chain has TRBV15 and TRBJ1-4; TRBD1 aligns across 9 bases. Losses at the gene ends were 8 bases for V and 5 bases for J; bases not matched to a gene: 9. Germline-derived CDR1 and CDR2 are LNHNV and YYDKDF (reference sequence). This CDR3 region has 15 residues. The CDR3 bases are TGTGCCACCGGGACCCTCGGACAGGGGAATGAAAAACTGTTTTTT. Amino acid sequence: CATGTLGQGNEKLFF. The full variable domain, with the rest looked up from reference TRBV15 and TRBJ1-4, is DAMVIQNPRYQVTQFGKPVTLSCSQTLNHNVMYWYQQKSSQAPKLLFHYYDKDFNNEADTPDNFQSRRPNTSFCFLDIRSPGLGDTAMYLCATGTLGQGNEKLFFGSGTQLSVL.

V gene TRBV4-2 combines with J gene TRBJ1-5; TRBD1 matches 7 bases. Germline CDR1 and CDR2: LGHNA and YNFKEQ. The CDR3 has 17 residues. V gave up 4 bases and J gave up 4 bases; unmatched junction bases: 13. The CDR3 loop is CASSPSLGTAINQPQHF. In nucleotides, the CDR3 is TGTGCCAGCAGCCCGTCTCTCGGGACAGCGATTAATCAGCCCCAGCATTTT.

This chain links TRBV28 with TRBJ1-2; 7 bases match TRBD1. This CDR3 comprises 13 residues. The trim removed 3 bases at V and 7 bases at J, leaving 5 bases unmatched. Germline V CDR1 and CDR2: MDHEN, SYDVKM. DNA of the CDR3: TGTGCCAGCAGTTTGGGGACAGAAGTTGGCTACACCTTC. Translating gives CASSLGTEVGYTF.

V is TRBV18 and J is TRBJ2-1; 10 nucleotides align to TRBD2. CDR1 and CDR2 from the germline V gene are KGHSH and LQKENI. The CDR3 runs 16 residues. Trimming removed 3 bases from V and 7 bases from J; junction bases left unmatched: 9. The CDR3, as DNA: TGTGCCAGCTCACCCCCCGCTAGCGGGAGAAGGAATGAGCAGTTCTTC. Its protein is CASSPPASGRRNEQFF.

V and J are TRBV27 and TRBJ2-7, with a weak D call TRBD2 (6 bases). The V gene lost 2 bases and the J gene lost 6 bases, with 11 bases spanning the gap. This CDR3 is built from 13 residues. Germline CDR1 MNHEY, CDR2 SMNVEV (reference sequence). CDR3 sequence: CASSLGGIGEQYF. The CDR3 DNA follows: TGTGCCAGCAGTTTAGGAGGGATTGGCGAGCAGTACTTC.